Each of the 24 T cell receptor beta chains below was sequenced from the same sample in a study of T cells in localized non-small cell lung cancer. Sequencing used immunoSEQ multiplex PCR; TCRdb keeps in-frame clones, though not all of them. The profile covers tens of thousands of clones, with roughly 83% appearing a single time and 1% to 1.5% taken by the ten largest. This sample comprised peripheral blood, obtained before any cancer treatment. All receptors come from a female donor of 60 years or more with stage I lung adenocarcinoma.

The V gene is TRBV28, the J gene TRBJ1-2; D is unclear. The CDR3 extends over 13 amino acids. The germline CDR1 and CDR2 sequences are MDHEN and SYDVKM. The V and J ends lost 5 bases and 7 bases respectively, with 14 bases between them. The CDR3 loop reads CASSLEGLRGYTF. CDR3 sequence (DNA): TGTGCCAGCAGTCTCGAGGGTCTGCGTGGCTACACCTTC.

In this sample, this clone turned up a few times. The chain combines TRBV19 with TRBJ1-6; no definite D call. V shed 6 bases and J shed 6 bases, with 9 bases lying between them. The CDR3 totals 13 residues. Germline lookup yields CDR1 LNHDA and CDR2 SQIVND (reference sequence). The CDR3 nucleotides read TGTGCCAGTAGCTCGGGCGGTAATTCACCCCTCCACTTT. It encodes CASSSGGNSPLHF.

The genes are TRBV7-9 and TRBJ2-7; no firm D call. Germline-derived CDR1 and CDR2 are SEHNR and FQNEAQ (reference sequence). Trimming took 5 bases from V and 3 from J, leaving 14 bases between them. The CDR3 runs to 14 residues. The CDR3 loop is CASSPAWAYYEQYF. CDR3 DNA: TGTGCCAGCAGCCCTGCGTGGGCTTACTACGAGCAGTACTTC.

The chain has TRBV20-1 and TRBJ2-1, with D unclear. Deletions cut 2 bases from V and 13 bases from J, with 6 bases between. The length of the CDR3 is 9 residues. The V gene's germline CDR1 is DFQATT and CDR2 SNEGSKA (reference sequence). The CDR3 nucleotides are TGCAGTGCTAGACCGGAACAGTTCTTC. Encoded protein: CSARPEQFF.

The V call is TRBV7-3, the J call TRBJ2-2; D is uncertain. Trimming cost V 4 bases and J 2 bases, with 14 bases left between them. There are 16 residues in the CDR3. Germline V gene sequence: CDR1 SGHTA, CDR2 FQGTGA. The CDR3 nucleotides read TGTGCCAGCAGCTCCCCCAGTGGGCGAAACACCGGGGAGCTGTTTTTT. Protein sequence: CASSSPSGRNTGELFF.

V and J are TRBV9 and TRBJ1-1, with 7 positions matching TRBD1. CDR1 and CDR2 (germline): SGDLS, YYNGEE. This CDR3 has 15 residues. V dropped 4 bases and J dropped 0; count of bases not matched to a gene: 6. This CDR3 reads CASSLSGGLNTEAFF. The CDR3 DNA reads TGTGCCAGCAGCTTATCAGGGGGTTTGAACACTGAAGCTTTCTTT.

The chain carries TRBV28 and TRBJ2-4; D is unresolved. Between the trimmed V and J ends, which lost 5 bases and 1 base, there was a span of 12 bases. The CDR3 runs to 15 residues. Germline loops: CDR1 MDHEN, CDR2 SYDVKM. The CDR3 region is CASSLRSGAKNIQYF. Here the CDR3 DNA reads TGTGCCAGCAGTCTGAGGAGTGGGGCCAAAAACATTCAGTACTTC.

The chain recombines TRBV5-6 with TRBJ1-1, with 10 bases identical to TRBD1. CDR3 length equals 14 residues. V shed 4 bases, J shed 6 bases, and the junction held 6 bases outside the gene matches. Per germline, CDR1 SGHDT and CDR2 YYEEEE. CDR3 protein: CASSPRGTGAEAFF. The DNA of the CDR3 is TGTGCCAGCAGCCCACGAGGGACAGGGGCTGAAGCTTTCTTT.

This clone turned up a few times. V is TRBV4-2 and J is TRBJ1-2; 7 bases map to TRBD1. The germline CDR1 and CDR2 sequences are LGHNA and YNFKEQ. The junction had 4 bases not matched to a gene; V was cut back by 3 bases and J by 6 bases. The CDR3 runs 13 residues. For the CDR3, the DNA is TGTGCCAGCAGCCAGAAGGACAGGCATGGCTACACCTTC. It is translated as CASSQKDRHGYTF.

The chain combines TRBV15 with TRBJ2-6; the match to TRBD1 covers 9 bases. The CDR3 runs to 18 residues. CDR1 is LNHNV and CDR2 is YYDKDF in the germline V gene (reference sequence). The V and J ends lost 5 bases and 0 bases, in that order; junction bases with no gene match: 8. The CDR3 bases are TGTGCCACCAGCCCCCGAGACAGGGGGACCTCTGGGGCCAACGTCCTGACTTTC. It yields the protein CATSPRDRGTSGANVLTF.

The chain employs TRBV2 and TRBJ2-7, with TRBD2 matching over 10 bases. Looked up from germline, CDR1 is SNHLY and CDR2 is FYNNEI. With 6 bases clipped from V and 5 bases from J, the junction kept 7 bases outside the gene matches. The CDR3 contains 14 residues. The CDR3 sequence: CASRNGLAADEQYF. The CDR3 DNA follows: TGTGCCAGCAGAAACGGACTAGCGGCCGACGAGCAGTACTTC.

The rearrangement uses TRBV5-6 and TRBJ2-5; D is perhaps TRBD1 or TRBD2 (5 bases each). In germline, CDR1 is SGHDT, CDR2 YYEEEE. Trimming took off 4 bases at V and 4 bases at J, with 14 bases between the two ends. This CDR3 is built from 14 residues. The CDR3, as DNA: TGTGCCAGCAGCCCCGCCACAGGAGGAGAGACCCAGTACTTC. As protein: CASSPATGGETQYF.

This chain connects TRBV29-1 to TRBJ2-5; D perhaps matches TRBD2 (6 bases). The CDR3 spans 14 residues. V gave up 2 bases and J gave up 4 bases, with 14 bases separating them. Germline lookup yields CDR1 SQVTM and CDR2 ANQGSEA. CDR3 nucleotides: TGCAGCGTTGAACGAGGAGGGTCCCCAGAGACCCAGTACTTC. It translates to CSVERGGSPETQYF.

The chain is built from TRBV18 and TRBJ2-7, with D possibly being TRBD1 (6 bases). Germline CDR1 KGHSH, CDR2 LQKENI. CDR3 size: 15 residues. V gave up 3 bases and J gave up 0 bases, with 12 bases separating them. The CDR3, as DNA: TGTGCCAGCTCACCCGGCTGGGACAACTCCTACGAGCAGTACTTC. Translating it yields CASSPGWDNSYEQYF.

J is TRBJ2-2 and V is TRBV7-3; tentative D call: TRBD1 (5 bases). This CDR3 region has 13 residues. V was cut by 5 bases and J by 5 bases, with 9 bases left in between. From germline, CDR1 is SGHTA and CDR2 FQGTGA. Written as DNA, the CDR3 is TGTGCCAGCAGCGCCCACAGGACCGGGGAGCTGTTTTTT. Translated, it gives CASSAHRTGELFF.

This clone was seen a handful of times. The chain carries TRBV5-4 and TRBJ2-7, with 15 bases fitting TRBD2. Losses at the gene ends were 4 bases for V and 3 bases for J; bases not matched to a gene: 8. This CDR3 has 17 residues. Germline V gene data show CDR1 as SGHNT and CDR2 as YYREEE (reference sequence). For the CDR3, the DNA is TGTGCCAGCAGCGACGGGACTAGCGGGGGGACCGGCTACGAGCAGTACTTC. It specifies CASSDGTSGGTGYEQYF. Full variable domain (remainder filled in from reference TRBV5-4 and TRBJ2-7): ETGVTQSPTHLIKTRGQQVTLRCSSQSGHNTVSWYQQALGQGPQFIFQYYREEENGRGNFPPRFSGLQFPNYSSELNVNALELDDSALYLCASSDGTSGGTGYEQYFGPGTRLTVT.

The J gene is TRBJ1-5, the V gene TRBV2, with a tentative D call TRBD1 (5 bases). Trimming shortened V by 3 bases and J by 3 bases, and 9 bases separated the two germline ends. The CDR3 length is 14 residues. Germline V gene sequence: CDR1 SNHLY, CDR2 FYNNEI. The CDR3 region has the DNA TGTGCCAGCAGTGAGGGGCAGAACAATCAGCCCCAGCATTTT. As protein: CASSEGQNNQPQHF. Together with reference TRBV2 and TRBJ1-5, the CDR3 gives the full variable domain: EPEVTQTPSHQVTQMGQEVILRCVPISNHLYFYWYRQILGQKVEFLVSFYNNEISEKSEIFDDQFSVERPDGSNFTLKIRSTKLEDSAMYFCASSEGQNNQPQHFGDGTRLSIL.

The gene calls are TRBV7-3 and TRBJ2-1, with D possibly TRBD2 on 7 matching bases. The CDR3 contains 14 residues. V was clipped by 6 bases and J by 11 bases, with 20 bases between them. Germline-derived CDR1 and CDR2 are SGHTA and FQGTGA. CDR3 amino acids: CASRLGGGARQQFF. CDR3 nucleotide sequence: TGTGCCAGCAGACTGGGTGGGGGGGCCCGCCAGCAGTTCTTC.

The genes are TRBV29-1 and TRBJ2-7; 8 bases map to TRBD2. CDR3 length equals 13 residues. Germline trimming cut 6 bases from V and 5 bases from J; bases unmatched to any gene: 9. The germline gives CDR1 SQVTM, CDR2 ANQGSEA. For the CDR3, the DNA is TGCAGCGTCTTTGCGGGGGGTAACCACGAGCAGTACTTC. It translates to CSVFAGGNHEQYF.

The chain links TRBV9 to TRBJ2-1; 14 bases match TRBD2. Germline V lookup: CDR1 SGDLS, CDR2 YYNGEE. The CDR3 is 20 residues long. Trimming at V came to 0 bases and at J to 7 bases, leaving 15 bases not matched to a gene. The CDR3 DNA reads TGTGCCAGCAGCGTAGCTCCGTGGACTAGCGGGGGGACCTCGGGGAATGAGCAGTTCTTC. Protein: CASSVAPWTSGGTSGNEQFF.

The CDR3 DNA is TGTGCCAGCGGAGAAAACTATGGCTACACCTTC. Its protein product is CASGENYGYTF. This chain connects TRBV6-5 to TRBJ1-2; D is unclear. The CDR3 contains 11 residues. Germline V gives CDR1 MNHEY, CDR2 SVGAGI. V shed 8 bases and J shed 2 bases, with 6 bases lying between them.

This clone was seen only once. The chain carries TRBV11-3 and TRBJ1-2; tentative D call: TRBD1 (6 bases). CDR1 is SGHNT, CDR2 YENEEA, per germline. V lost 1 base, J lost 2 bases, and 11 bases lay in between. CDR3 size: 15 residues. The CDR3 region has the DNA TGTGCCAGCAGCTTAGGGGCTGGACAGAACTATGGCTACACCTTC. This encodes CASSLGAGQNYGYTF.

The gene calls are TRBV6-1 and TRBJ2-7; 9 bases agree with TRBD2. CDR1 MNHNS and CDR2 SASEGT come from the germline V gene. The CDR3 is made up of 13 amino acids. Germline trimming cut 0 bases from V and 11 bases from J; bases unmatched to any gene: 5. The CDR3 here is CASSEAFASGEYF. The DNA of the CDR3 is TGTGCCAGCAGTGAAGCCTTCGCTAGCGGGGAGTACTTC.

The chain is built from TRBV7-2 and TRBJ1-2, with no clear D. V was shortened by 1 base and J by 4 bases, with 13 bases between the two germline ends. The CDR3 runs to 15 residues. Germline CDR1 and CDR2: SGHTA and FQGNSA. The CDR3 DNA is TGTGCCAGCAGCTTAGGGCAGAGCCAGTTCTATGGCTACACCTTC. Encoded protein: CASSLGQSQFYGYTF.